This record covers a single TCR beta chain. Antigen: not known. The sample belongs to a study of OX40 agonist ivuxolimab in advanced cancers. Looking at the study overall: Averaging 60 years in age, with a range of roughly 20 to 90, the cohort was about 85% male. General observations from the study: Researchers report that CD8+ T cells had, on average, more expanded clones than CD4+.

Germline CDR1 LNHDA, CDR2 SQIVND (reference sequence). The length of the CDR3 is 17 residues. After removal of 5 bases from V and 2 bases from J, the junction contained 14 bases not matched to a gene. Data came from immunoSEQ multiplex PCR; TCRdb stores just in-frame clones and leaves some out. The repertoire holds around 76,000 clones, with roughly nine tenths as singletons. This sequence joins TRBV19 and TRBJ1-2; 7 bases match TRBD1. This clonotype was obtained from an adult with an advanced solid tumor such as melanoma, head and neck, liver or kidney cancer. Sequences were derived from CD4+ or CD8+ T cells sorted from blood, sampled in a trial of the OX40 agonist ivuxolimab. CDR3 region: CASSHLFRQGPNYGYTF. CDR3 DNA sequence: TGTGCCAGTAGTCACCTCTTCCGACAGGGACCGAACTATGGCTACACCTTC.